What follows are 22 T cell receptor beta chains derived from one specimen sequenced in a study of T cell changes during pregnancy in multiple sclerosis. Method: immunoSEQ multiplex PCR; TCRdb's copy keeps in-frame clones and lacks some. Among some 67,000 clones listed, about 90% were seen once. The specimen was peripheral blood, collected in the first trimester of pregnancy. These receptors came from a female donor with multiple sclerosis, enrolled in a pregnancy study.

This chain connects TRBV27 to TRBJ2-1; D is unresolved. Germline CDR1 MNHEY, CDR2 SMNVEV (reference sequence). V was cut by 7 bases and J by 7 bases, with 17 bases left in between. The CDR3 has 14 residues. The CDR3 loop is CASNQRRSVNEQFF. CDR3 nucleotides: TGTGCCAGCAATCAGCGACGCTCTGTTAATGAGCAGTTCTTC.

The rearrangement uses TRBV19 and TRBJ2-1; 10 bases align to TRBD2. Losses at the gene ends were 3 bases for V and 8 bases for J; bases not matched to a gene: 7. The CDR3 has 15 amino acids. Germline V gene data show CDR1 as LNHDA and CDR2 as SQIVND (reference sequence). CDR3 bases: TGTGCCAGTAGTATGAGCGGGAGGGCCCTATATGAGCAGTTCTTC. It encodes CASSMSGRALYEQFF.

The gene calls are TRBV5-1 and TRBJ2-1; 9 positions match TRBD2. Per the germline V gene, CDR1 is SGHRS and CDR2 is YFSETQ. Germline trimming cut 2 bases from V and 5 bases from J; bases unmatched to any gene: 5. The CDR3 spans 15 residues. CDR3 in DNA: TGCGCCAGCAGCTTAATAGCGGGAGAGCACAATGAGCAGTTCTTC. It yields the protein CASSLIAGEHNEQFF.

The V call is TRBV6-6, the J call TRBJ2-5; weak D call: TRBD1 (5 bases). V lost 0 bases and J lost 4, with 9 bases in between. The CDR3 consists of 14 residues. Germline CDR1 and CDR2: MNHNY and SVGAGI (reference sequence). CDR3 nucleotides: TGTGCCAGCAGTTACTCGGGGCTAGTAGAGACCCAGTACTTC. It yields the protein CASSYSGLVETQYF.

The CDR3 bases are TGTGCCAGCAGCTTGGGGACAGGGGAGACCTACGAGCAGTACTTC. This encodes CASSLGTGETYEQYF. The genes are TRBV7-3 and TRBJ2-7; 10 bases agree with TRBD1. Trimming cost V 3 bases and J 2 bases; bases outside gene matches: 4. CDR1 is SGHTA and CDR2 is FQGTGA in the germline V gene. The CDR3 runs 15 residues.

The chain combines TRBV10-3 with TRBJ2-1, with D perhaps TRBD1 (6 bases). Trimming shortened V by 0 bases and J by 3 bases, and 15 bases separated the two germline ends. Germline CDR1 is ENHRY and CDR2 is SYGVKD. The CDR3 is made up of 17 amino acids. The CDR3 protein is CAISESRSRGNYNEQFF. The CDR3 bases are TGTGCCATCAGTGAGTCCCGGAGCAGGGGAAACTACAATGAGCAGTTCTTC.

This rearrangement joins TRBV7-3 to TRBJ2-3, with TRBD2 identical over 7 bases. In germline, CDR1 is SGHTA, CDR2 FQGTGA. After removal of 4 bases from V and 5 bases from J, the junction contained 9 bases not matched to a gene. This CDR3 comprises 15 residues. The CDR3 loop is CASSSLRTSEDTQYF. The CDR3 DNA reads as TGTGCCAGCAGCTCCCTCAGGACTAGTGAAGATACGCAGTATTTT.

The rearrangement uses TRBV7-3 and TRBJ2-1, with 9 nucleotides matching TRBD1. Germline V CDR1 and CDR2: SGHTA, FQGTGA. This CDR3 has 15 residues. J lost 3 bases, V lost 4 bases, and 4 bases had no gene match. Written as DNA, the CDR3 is TGTGCCAGCAGCTCCCGACAGGGGGACTACAATGAGCAGTTCTTC. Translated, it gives CASSSRQGDYNEQFF. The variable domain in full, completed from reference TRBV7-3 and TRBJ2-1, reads GAGVSQTPSNKVTEKGKYVELRCDPISGHTALYWYRQSLGQGPEFLIYFQGTGAADDSGLPNDRFFAVRPEGSVSTLKIQRTERGDSAVYLCASSSRQGDYNEQFFGPGTRLTVL.

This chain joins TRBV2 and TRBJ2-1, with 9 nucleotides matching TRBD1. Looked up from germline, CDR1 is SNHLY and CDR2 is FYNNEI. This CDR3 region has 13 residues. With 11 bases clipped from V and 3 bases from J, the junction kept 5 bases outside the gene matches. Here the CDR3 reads CAGPGQGYNEQFF. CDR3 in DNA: TGTGCCGGACCGGGACAGGGCTACAATGAGCAGTTCTTC. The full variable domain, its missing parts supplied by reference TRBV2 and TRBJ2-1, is EPEVTQTPSHQVTQMGQEVILRCVPISNHLYFYWYRQILGQKVEFLVSFYNNEISEKSEIFDDQFSVERPDGSNFTLKIRSTKLEDSAMYFCAGPGQGYNEQFFGPGTRLTVL.

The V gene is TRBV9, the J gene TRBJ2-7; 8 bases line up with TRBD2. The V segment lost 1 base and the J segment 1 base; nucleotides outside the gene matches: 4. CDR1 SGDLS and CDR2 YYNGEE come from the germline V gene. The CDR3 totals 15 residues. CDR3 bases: TGTGCCAGCAGCGTAACAGCGGGAGAGTCCTACGAGCAGTACTTC. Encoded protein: CASSVTAGESYEQYF.

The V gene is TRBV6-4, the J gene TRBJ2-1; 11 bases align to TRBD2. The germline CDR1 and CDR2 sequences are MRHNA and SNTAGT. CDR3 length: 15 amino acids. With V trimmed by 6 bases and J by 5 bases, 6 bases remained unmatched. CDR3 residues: CASSAGTSGDNEQFF. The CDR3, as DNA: TGTGCCAGCAGCGCCGGGACTAGCGGAGACAATGAGCAGTTCTTC.

CDR3 DNA: TGCGCCAGCAGTCAAACCACAGAGGAGGGGCTGGGTCATTCCTACAATGAGCAGTTCTTC. Translating gives CASSQTTEEGLGHSYNEQFF. V is TRBV23-1 and J is TRBJ2-1; TRBD2 is a possible D gene (6 bases). TRBV23-1 is marked as an open reading frame, function uncertain. With 2 bases removed from V and 1 base from J, the gap between germline ends came to 24 bases. The CDR3 has 20 amino acids.

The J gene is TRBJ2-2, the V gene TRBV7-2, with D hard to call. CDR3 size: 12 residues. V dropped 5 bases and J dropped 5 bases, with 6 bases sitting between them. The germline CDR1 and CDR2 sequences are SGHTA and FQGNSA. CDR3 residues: CASSPNTGELFF. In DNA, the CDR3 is TGTGCCAGCAGCCCCAATACCGGGGAGCTGTTTTTT.

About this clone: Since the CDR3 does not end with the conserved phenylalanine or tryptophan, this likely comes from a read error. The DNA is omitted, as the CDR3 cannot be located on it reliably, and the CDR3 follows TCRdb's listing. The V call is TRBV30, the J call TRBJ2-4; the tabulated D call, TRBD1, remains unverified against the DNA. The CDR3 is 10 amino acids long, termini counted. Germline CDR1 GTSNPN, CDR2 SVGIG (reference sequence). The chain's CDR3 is CAWTTGTARG.

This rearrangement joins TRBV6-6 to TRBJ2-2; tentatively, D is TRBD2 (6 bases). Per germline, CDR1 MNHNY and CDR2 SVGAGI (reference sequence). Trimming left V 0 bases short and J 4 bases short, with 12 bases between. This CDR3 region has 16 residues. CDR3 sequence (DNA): TGTGCCAGCAGTTACTCTGGAGGGTCAGGCACCGGGGAGCTGTTTTTT. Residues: CASSYSGGSGTGELFF.

The CDR3 sequence: CATSRDPGGSNQPQHF. For the CDR3, the DNA is TGTGCCACCAGCAGAGATCCAGGAGGTAGCAATCAGCCCCAGCATTTT. The chain joins TRBV15 to TRBJ1-5; D is undetermined. Trimming stripped 0 bases from V and 0 bases from J, with 9 bases between. The CDR3 contains 16 residues. Germline V CDR1 and CDR2: LNHNV, YYDKDF (reference sequence).

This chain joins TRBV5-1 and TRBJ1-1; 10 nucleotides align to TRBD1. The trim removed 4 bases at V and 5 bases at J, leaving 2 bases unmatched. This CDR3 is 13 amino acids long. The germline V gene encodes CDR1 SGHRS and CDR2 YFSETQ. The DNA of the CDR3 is TGCGCCAGCAGCGGGACAGGGGTGACTGAAGCTTTCTTT. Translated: CASSGTGVTEAFF.

Here the CDR3 reads CASSFEVSGGARDTQYF. The CDR3 nucleotides are TGTGCCAGCAGCTTCGAAGTTAGCGGGGGGGCCCGGGATACGCAGTATTTT. V and J are TRBV7-8 and TRBJ2-3; 11 bases match TRBD2. CDR1 is SGHVS and CDR2 is FQNEAQ in the germline V gene. This CDR3 region has 17 residues. The J segment lost 6 bases and the V segment lost 3 bases, leaving 11 bases of the junction unmatched.

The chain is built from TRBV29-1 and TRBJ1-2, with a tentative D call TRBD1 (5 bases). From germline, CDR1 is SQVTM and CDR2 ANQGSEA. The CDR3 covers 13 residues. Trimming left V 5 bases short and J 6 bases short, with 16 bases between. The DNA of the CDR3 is TGCAGCGTTAGTCCCCAGGGCCTCAATGGCTACACCTTC. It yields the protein CSVSPQGLNGYTF.

The DNA of the CDR3 is TGTGCCAGCAGTGTACGGGACAGGGTAGGTCCCACCGGGGAGCTGTTTTTT. Its protein product is CASSVRDRVGPTGELFF. V usage is TRBV6-1 and J usage is TRBJ2-2, with 9 bases aligning to TRBD1. With V trimmed by 4 bases and J by 4 bases, 10 bases remained unmatched. Germline CDR1 MNHNS, CDR2 SASEGT. The CDR3 runs 17 residues.

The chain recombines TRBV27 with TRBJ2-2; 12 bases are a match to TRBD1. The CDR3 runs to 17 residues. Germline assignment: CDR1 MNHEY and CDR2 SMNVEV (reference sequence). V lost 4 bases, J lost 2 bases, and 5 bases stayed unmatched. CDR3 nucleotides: TGTGCCAGCAGTTCCTTTGGGACAGGGGGCAACACCGGGGAGCTGTTTTTT. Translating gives CASSSFGTGGNTGELFF.

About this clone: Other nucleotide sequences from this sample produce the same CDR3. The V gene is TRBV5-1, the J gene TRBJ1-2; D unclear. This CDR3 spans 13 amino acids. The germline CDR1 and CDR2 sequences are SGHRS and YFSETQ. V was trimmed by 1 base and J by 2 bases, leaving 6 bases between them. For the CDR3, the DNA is TGCGCCAGCAGCTTGAGCAGGAACTATGGCTACACCTTC. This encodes CASSLSRNYGYTF. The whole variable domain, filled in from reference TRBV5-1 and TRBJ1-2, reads KAGVTQTPRYLIKTRGQQVTLSCSPISGHRSVSWYQQTPGQGLQFLFEYFSETQRNKGNFPGRFSGRQFSNSRSEMNVSTLELGDSALYLCASSLSRNYGYTFGSGTRLTVV.